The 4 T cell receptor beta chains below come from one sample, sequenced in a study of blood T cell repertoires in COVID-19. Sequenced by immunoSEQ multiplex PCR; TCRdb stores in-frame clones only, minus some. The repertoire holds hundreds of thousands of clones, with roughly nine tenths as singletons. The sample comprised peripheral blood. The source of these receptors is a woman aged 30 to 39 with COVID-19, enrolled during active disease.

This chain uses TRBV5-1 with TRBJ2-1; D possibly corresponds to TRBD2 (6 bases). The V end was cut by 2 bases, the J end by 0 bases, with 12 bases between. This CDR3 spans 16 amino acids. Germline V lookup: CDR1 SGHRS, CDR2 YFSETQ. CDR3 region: CASSLGTDLSYNEQFF. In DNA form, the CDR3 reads TGCGCCAGCAGCTTAGGGACTGACCTCTCCTACAATGAGCAGTTCTTC.

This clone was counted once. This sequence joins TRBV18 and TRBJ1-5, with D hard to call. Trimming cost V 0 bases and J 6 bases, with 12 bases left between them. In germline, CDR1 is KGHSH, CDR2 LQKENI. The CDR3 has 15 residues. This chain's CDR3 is CASSPPVSQFQPQHF. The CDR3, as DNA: TGTGCCAGCTCACCACCGGTATCACAGTTTCAGCCCCAGCATTTT.

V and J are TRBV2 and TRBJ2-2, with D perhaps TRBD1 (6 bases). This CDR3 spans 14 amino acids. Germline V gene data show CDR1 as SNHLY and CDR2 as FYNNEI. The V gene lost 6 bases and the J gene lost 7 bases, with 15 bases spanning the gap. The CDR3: CASSASGAGGELFF. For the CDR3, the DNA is TGTGCCAGCAGCGCTTCAGGGGCCGGCGGGGAGCTGTTTTTT.

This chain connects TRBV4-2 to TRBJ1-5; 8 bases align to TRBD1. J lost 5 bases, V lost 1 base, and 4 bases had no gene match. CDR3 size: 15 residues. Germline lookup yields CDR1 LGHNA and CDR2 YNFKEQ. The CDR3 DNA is TGTGCCAGCAGCCAAGGTCAGGGGGCAGATCAGCCCCAGCATTTT. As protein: CASSQGQGADQPQHF.